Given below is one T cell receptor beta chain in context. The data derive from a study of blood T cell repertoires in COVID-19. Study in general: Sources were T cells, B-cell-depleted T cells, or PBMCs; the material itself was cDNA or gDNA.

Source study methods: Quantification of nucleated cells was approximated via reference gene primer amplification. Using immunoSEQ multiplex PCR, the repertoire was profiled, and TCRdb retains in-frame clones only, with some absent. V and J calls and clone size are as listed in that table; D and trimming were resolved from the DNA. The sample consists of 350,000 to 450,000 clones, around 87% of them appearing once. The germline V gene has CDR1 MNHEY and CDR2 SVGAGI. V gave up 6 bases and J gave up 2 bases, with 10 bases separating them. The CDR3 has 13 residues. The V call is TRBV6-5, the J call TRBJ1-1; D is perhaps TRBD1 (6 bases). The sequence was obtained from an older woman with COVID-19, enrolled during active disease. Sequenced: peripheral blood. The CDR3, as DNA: TGTGCCAGCAGCATACAGGGTAACACTGAAGCTTTCTTT. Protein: CASSIQGNTEAFF.